This T cell receptor beta chain was recovered during a study of blood T cell repertoires in COVID-19. About the study: Some COVID-19 samples were acute and others convalescent; all came from the United States, Italy and Spain. Sources were T cells, B-cell-depleted T cells, or PBMCs; the material itself was cDNA or gDNA.

From germline, CDR1 is SGHRS and CDR2 YFSETQ. Trimming removed 4 bases from V and 3 bases from J; junction bases left unmatched: 4. The CDR3 runs 15 residues. Study processing details: Estimation of nucleated cell counts relied on the amplification of reference gene primers. The data were produced by immunoSEQ multiplex PCR, yet TCRdb's version contains in-frame clones alone and is incomplete. The V and J calls and clone size were taken over from that table, and D and trimming were inferred from the DNA. The sample contains around 250,000 clones, around 83% of which appear only once. The sequence derives from a man older than 75 with acute or convalescent COVID-19. The J gene is TRBJ2-1, the V gene TRBV5-1; 10 bases are a match to TRBD1. Sequenced input: peripheral blood. CDR3 protein: CASSTGQGNYNEQFF. The CDR3 bases are TGCGCCAGCAGCACGGGACAGGGGAACTACAATGAGCAGTTCTTC.